This is a list of T cell receptor beta chains from one sample in a study of graft-versus-host responses after intestinal transplantation. Repertoires were generated with immunoSEQ multiplex PCR, while TCRdb's copy carries only in-frame clones and drops some. The table lists under 90,000 clones, approximately 90% of them singletons. This specimen consisted of PBMCs, obtained 98 days after intestinal transplantation. These receptors came from a human patient who received an intestinal transplant, so some T cells may come from the graft donor. CDR3s include the opening cysteine and the closing phenylalanine or tryptophan. The D gene is left open where the match is weak. The size of a clone is reported for some rows only, either as once, few or many, or as a class for expanded clones.

NA,TRBJ2-5,NA,TRBV29-1,TGCAGCAAGCAGGGGCCCCTCGGGGAGACCCAGTACTTC,CSKQGPLGETQYF
NA,TRBJ2-5,TRBD2,TRBV9,TGTGCCAGCAGCGTCTCTAGCGGGAGGGCCGACGGGACCCAGTACTTC,CASSVSSGRADGTQYF
NA,TRBJ2-3,NA,TRBV5-1,TGCGCCAGCAGCTTACCGGGGGGCCAGGAAGATACGCAGTATTTT,CASSLPGGQEDTQYF
once,TRBJ1-1,TRBD1,TRBV28,TGTGCCAGCAGTCCCGACAGGGGGGTTGGAAGCACTGAAGCTTTCTTT,CASSPDRGVGSTEAFF
NA,TRBJ2-3,NA,TRBV6-5,TGTGCCAGCAGTCCCAGCGGGTTTAGCACAGATACGCAGTATTTT,CASSPSGFSTDTQYF
NA,TRBJ1-5,NA,TRBV30,TGTGCCTGGAGTGCCGGGGTACTTAGCAATCAGCCCCAGCATTTT,CAWSAGVLSNQPQHF
NA,TRBJ2-5,TRBD1,TRBV11-2,TGTGCCAGCAGCCCAGGGACAGACGCTGGGGAGACCCAGTACTTC,CASSPGTDAGETQYF
few,TRBJ2-2,NA,TRBV11-3,TGTGCCAGCAGCAGACCAAACACCGGGGAGCTGTTTTTT,CASSRPNTGELFF
NA,TRBJ1-5,NA,TRBV23-1,TGCGCCAGCAGTCAATACGGCCCAAGTCGGAATCAGCCCCAGCATTTT,CASSQYGPSRNQPQHF
NA,TRBJ1-3,NA,TRBV9,TGTGCCAGCAGCCCAACTGGAAACACCATATATTTT,CASSPTGNTIYF
NA,TRBJ2-3,TRBD2,TRBV11-3,TGTGCCAGCAGCCGGACTAGCGGGAATACAGATACGCAGTATTTT,CASSRTSGNTDTQYF
NA,TRBJ2-3,TRBD2,TRBV13,TGTGCCAGCAGCTTTTGGACTAGCGGGAGGACAGATACGCAGTATTTT,CASSFWTSGRTDTQYF
few,TRBJ2-1,NA,TRBV18,TGTGCCAGCTCACCAGACAGGGGAGGGTACAGTGAGCAGTTCTTC,CASSPDRGGYSEQFF
NA,TRBJ1-5,NA,TRBV5-1,TGCGCCAGCAGCTTGGCCGGGACAATCAATCAGCCCCAGCATTTT,CASSLAGTINQPQHF
NA,TRBJ2-3,NA,TRBV9,TGTGCCAGCAGCCTAAGAGGGTCTAGCGTGTTTAGCACAGATACGCAGTATTTT,CASSLRGSSVFSTDTQYF
NA,TRBJ2-1,TRBD2,TRBV29-1,TGCAGCTCTAGACTAGCGGGAGATGGGAGGGATGAGCAGTTCTTC,CSSRLAGDGRDEQFF
NA,TRBJ2-1,NA,TRBV11-2,TGTGCCAGCAGCCCTGGGACCTACAATGAGCAGTTCTTC,CASSPGTYNEQFF
once,TRBJ1-5,TRBD1,TRBV28,TGTGCCAGCAGTCCGAGGACAGGGTCGATTCAGCCCCAGCATTTT,CASSPRTGSIQPQHF
NA,TRBJ1-5,NA,TRBV30,TGTGCCTGGAGTCAGGGGAACGGTCAGCCCCAGCATTTT,CAWSQGNGQPQHF
NA,TRBJ1-4,NA,TRBV7-6,TGTGCCAGCAGCCTTCCACCGTCCATTAATGAAAAACTGTTTTTT,CASSLPPSINEKLFF
once,TRBJ2-1,TRBD2,TRBV4-1,TGCGCCAGCAGCCAAGGGAGCGGGAGGTTCTCCTACAATGAGCAGTTCTTC,CASSQGSGRFSYNEQFF
once,TRBJ2-2,NA,TRBV29-1,TGCAGCGTTGAAAATAATCTATCCGGGGAGCTGTTTTTT,CSVENNLSGELFF
NA,TRBJ2-1,TRBD2,TRBV7-9,TGTGCCAGCAGCAAAGGAGGGCTAGCGGGAGGGAGTTTGAGCAATGAGCAGTTCTTC,CASSKGGLAGGSLSNEQFF
NA,TRBJ2-7,TRBD1,TRBV4-2,TGTGCCAGCAGCCCACAGGGGGCTAACGAGCAGTACTTC,CASSPQGANEQYF